One sample yielded the 14 T cell receptor beta chains listed below, sequenced in a study of shared clonotypes between healthy human individuals. Generated by immunoSEQ multiplex PCR, the TCRdb table keeps only in-frame clones and is missing some. Altogether millions of clones are present, 90% to 95% being singletons, with the ten largest covering more than 0.1%. The sample comprised naive CD4+ T cells sorted from blood. Documented subset: CD45RA+ positively selected. The origin of the receptors is a man aged 18-30 years in good health.

This chain connects TRBV25-1 to TRBJ2-3, with TRBD1 identical over 10 bases. The CDR3 consists of 18 residues. The germline V gene encodes CDR1 MGHDK and CDR2 SYGVNS. V shed 6 bases and J 2 bases; nucleotides not matched to a gene: 14. The CDR3 nucleotides are TGTGCCAGCAGACCTTACTCCGGGACAGGGGACGACACAGATACGCAGTATTTT. It yields the protein CASRPYSGTGDDTDTQYF.

V is TRBV6-4 and J is TRBJ2-7; 9 bases fit TRBD1. The germline V gene encodes CDR1 MRHNA and CDR2 SNTAGT. V shed 11 bases, J shed 5 bases, and the junction held 13 bases outside the gene matches. The CDR3 contains 14 residues. The CDR3 spells CAARRGQGIHEQYF. The CDR3, as DNA: TGTGCCGCACGAAGGGGACAGGGCATTCACGAGCAGTACTTC.

This chain joins TRBV28 and TRBJ1-2, with 7 bases matching TRBD1. Per germline, CDR1 MDHEN and CDR2 SYDVKM. With 4 bases clipped from V and 2 bases from J, the junction kept 10 bases outside the gene matches. There are 16 residues in the CDR3. CDR3 bases: TGTGCCAGCAGTTCCTGGGACAGTACTCAGAACTATGGCTACACCTTC. Translated: CASSSWDSTQNYGYTF.

Comment on this clone: Other DNA sequences of this sample code for an identical CDR3. The gene calls are TRBV2 and TRBJ1-6; D gene unclear. V was pared by 2 bases and J by 9 bases, with 2 bases between. From germline, CDR1 is SNHLY and CDR2 FYNNEI. There are 11 residues in the CDR3. CDR3 sequence reads: CASSESSPLHF. DNA of the CDR3: TGTGCCAGCAGTGAAAGTTCACCCCTCCACTTT.

Only one count was recorded for this clone. The V call is TRBV5-1, the J call TRBJ1-6, with a weak D call TRBD1 (6 bases). Germline CDR1 and CDR2: SGHRS and YFSETQ. The length of the CDR3 is 14 residues. The V end was cut by 7 bases, the J end by 12 bases, with 20 bases between. CDR3 loop: CASRDSPGEIPLHF. CDR3 DNA: TGCGCCAGCCGTGATAGTCCAGGGGAGATACCCCTCCACTTT.

The J gene is TRBJ2-5, the V gene TRBV7-9, with 9 bases aligning to TRBD1. Germline CDR1 is SEHNR and CDR2 is FQNEAQ (reference sequence). V shed 3 bases, J shed 1 base, and the junction held 3 bases outside the gene matches. The CDR3 length is 15 residues. The CDR3 sequence is CASSFRDRVQETQYF. The CDR3 bases are TGTGCCAGCAGCTTCCGGGACAGGGTCCAAGAGACCCAGTACTTC.

Regarding this clone: The same CDR3 also results from other DNA sequences found in this sample. The J gene is TRBJ2-3, the V gene TRBV7-2; 9 nucleotides align to TRBD2. Germline V gene sequence: CDR1 SGHTA, CDR2 FQGNSA. The CDR3 sequence is 15 residues long. Germline trimming cut 2 bases from V and 0 bases from J; bases unmatched to any gene: 0. CDR3 residues: CASSLTSGSTDTQYF. CDR3 in DNA: TGTGCCAGCAGCTTAACTAGCGGGAGCACAGATACGCAGTATTTT.

About this clone: Other nucleotide sequences in the sample specify the same CDR3. V usage is TRBV5-4 and J usage is TRBJ1-2; the match to TRBD1 covers 7 bases. The length of the CDR3 is 12 residues. With 4 bases clipped from V and 8 bases from J, the junction kept 5 bases outside the gene matches. The germline V gene has CDR1 SGHNT and CDR2 YYREEE (reference sequence). CDR3 loop: CASSLDRVGYTF. The CDR3, as DNA: TGTGCCAGCAGCCTCGACAGGGTCGGCTACACCTTC.

The chain links TRBV9 to TRBJ2-1; TRBD1 matches at 8 bases. J gave up 7 bases and V 0 bases, and 6 bases lay outside the gene matches. The germline gives CDR1 SGDLS, CDR2 YYNGEE. The CDR3 consists of 15 residues. DNA of the CDR3: TGTGCCAGCAGCGTAGCCGACAGGGGCATGAATGAGCAGTTCTTC. Protein product: CASSVADRGMNEQFF.

The chain uses TRBV4-1 and TRBJ2-5; possible D gene TRBD1, 5 bases. This CDR3 has 14 residues. V was shortened by 4 bases and J by 1 base, with 10 bases between the two germline ends. Germline V gene data show CDR1 as MGHRA and CDR2 as YSYEKL. CDR3 DNA sequence: TGCGCCAGCAGCCTTACGGACACCCAAGAGACCCAGTACTTC. It translates to CASSLTDTQETQYF.

The gene calls are TRBV6-6 and TRBJ2-7; D is undetermined. Germline-derived CDR1 and CDR2 are MNHNY and SVGAGI (reference sequence). V shed 0 bases and J shed 6 bases, with 6 bases lying between them. CDR3 size: 12 residues. CDR3 DNA sequence: TGTGCCAGCAGTTACTCACAATCCGAGCAGTACTTC. This gives the protein CASSYSQSEQYF.

The chain uses TRBV29-1 and TRBJ1-1; TRBD1 matches at 7 bases. Germline V gene sequence: CDR1 SQVTM, CDR2 ANQGSEA. This CDR3 spans 12 amino acids. V lost 5 bases to trimming and J lost 7 bases; unmatched junction nucleotides: 7. Written as DNA, the CDR3 is TGCAGCGTTTTCAGGGACAGCGGTGAAGCTTTCTTT. Its translation: CSVFRDSGEAFF.

The V and J genes are TRBV19 and TRBJ1-2; TRBD1 agrees at 7 bases. This CDR3 spans 12 amino acids. In germline, CDR1 is LNHDA, CDR2 SQIVND (reference sequence). Germline trimming cut 11 bases from V and 7 bases from J; bases unmatched to any gene: 10. CDR3 sequence reads: CAWIKDRVGYTF. The CDR3 nucleotides are TGTGCCTGGATCAAAGACAGGGTTGGCTACACCTTC.

The chain employs TRBV6-5 and TRBJ2-7; perhaps TRBD1 as D (6 bases). Trimming cost V 0 bases and J 0 bases, with 12 bases left between them. The CDR3 loop spans 16 amino acids. Germline V gene sequence: CDR1 MNHEY, CDR2 SVGAGI. This chain's CDR3 is CASSYSGRGASYEQYF. The DNA of the CDR3 is TGTGCCAGCAGTTACTCAGGCAGGGGAGCCTCCTACGAGCAGTACTTC.